The clone carrying this T cell receptor beta chain was observed a few times. The protocol was immunoSEQ multiplex PCR, while the TCRdb copy is restricted to in-frame clones and leaves out a portion. The sample records 35,000 to 45,000 clones, around 76% being singletons. The data are from a study of chemoradiotherapy in HPV16-positive cancers. Germline-derived CDR1 and CDR2 are SGHTA and FQGTGA. The ends lost 3 bases at V and 3 bases at J; junction bases unmatched: 4. The CDR3 length is 14 residues. The source is a human donor with HPV-associated anogenital cancer. Sample: blood, taken from a patient who underwent chemoradiotherapy. The genes are TRBV7-3 and TRBJ1-2; 7 bases map to TRBD1. CDR3 region: CASSFQGGDYGYTF. CDR3 nucleotide sequence: TGTGCCAGCAGCTTCCAGGGGGGGGACTATGGCTACACCTTC. The whole variable domain, remainder taken from reference TRBV7-3 and TRBJ1-2, is GAGVSQTPSNKVTEKGKYVELRCDPISGHTALYWYRQSLGQGPEFLIYFQGTGAADDSGLPNDRFFAVRPEGSVSTLKIQRTERGDSAVYLCASSFQGGDYGYTFGSGTRLTVV.